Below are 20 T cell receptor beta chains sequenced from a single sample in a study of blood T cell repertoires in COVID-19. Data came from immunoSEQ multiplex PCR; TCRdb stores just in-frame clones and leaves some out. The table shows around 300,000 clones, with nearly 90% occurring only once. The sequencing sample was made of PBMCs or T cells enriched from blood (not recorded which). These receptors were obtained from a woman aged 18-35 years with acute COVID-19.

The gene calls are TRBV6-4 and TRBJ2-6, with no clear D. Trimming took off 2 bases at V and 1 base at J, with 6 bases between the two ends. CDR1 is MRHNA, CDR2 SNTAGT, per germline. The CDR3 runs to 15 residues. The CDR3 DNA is TGTGCCAGCAGTGACGACACTTCTGGGGCCAACGTCCTGACTTTC. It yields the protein CASSDDTSGANVLTF.

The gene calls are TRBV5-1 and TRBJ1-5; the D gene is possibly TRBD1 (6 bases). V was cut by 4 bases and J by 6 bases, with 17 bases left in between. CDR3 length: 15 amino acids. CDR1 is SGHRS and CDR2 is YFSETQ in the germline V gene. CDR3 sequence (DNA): TGCGCCAGCAGCCCCGTTGCAGGGGCCAGTCAGCCCCAGCATTTT. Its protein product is CASSPVAGASQPQHF.

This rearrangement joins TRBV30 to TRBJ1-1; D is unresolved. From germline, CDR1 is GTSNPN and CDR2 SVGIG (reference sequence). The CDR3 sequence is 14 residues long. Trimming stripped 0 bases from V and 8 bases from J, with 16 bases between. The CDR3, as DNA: TGTGCCTGGAGTGTAATGTTCTCGGGAACAGAAGCTTTCTTT. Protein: CAWSVMFSGTEAFF.

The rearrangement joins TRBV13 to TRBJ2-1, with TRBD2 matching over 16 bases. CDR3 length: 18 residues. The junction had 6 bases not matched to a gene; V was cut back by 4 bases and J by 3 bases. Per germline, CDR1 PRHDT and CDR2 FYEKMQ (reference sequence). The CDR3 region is CASSSGLAGGARYNEQFF. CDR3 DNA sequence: TGTGCCAGCAGCTCGGGACTAGCGGGAGGGGCCCGCTACAATGAGCAGTTCTTC.

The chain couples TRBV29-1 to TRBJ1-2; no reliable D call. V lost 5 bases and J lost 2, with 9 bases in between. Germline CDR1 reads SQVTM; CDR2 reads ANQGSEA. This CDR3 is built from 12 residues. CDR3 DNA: TGCAGCGTTTTCAGTCCCAACTATGGCTACACCTTC. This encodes CSVFSPNYGYTF.

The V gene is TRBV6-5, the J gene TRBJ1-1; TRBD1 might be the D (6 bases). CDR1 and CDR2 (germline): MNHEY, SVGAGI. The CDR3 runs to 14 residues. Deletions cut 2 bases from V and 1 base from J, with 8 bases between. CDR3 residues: CASSYQTGNTEAFF. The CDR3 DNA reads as TGTGCCAGCAGTTACCAGACAGGGAACACTGAAGCTTTCTTT.

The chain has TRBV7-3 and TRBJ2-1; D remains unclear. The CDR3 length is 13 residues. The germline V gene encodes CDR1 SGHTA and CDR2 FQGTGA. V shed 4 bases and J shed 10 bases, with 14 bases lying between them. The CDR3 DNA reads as TGTGCCAGCAGCTCCTGGCAGGATGGAGAGCAGTTCTTC. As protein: CASSSWQDGEQFF. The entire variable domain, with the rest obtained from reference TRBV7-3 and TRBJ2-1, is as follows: GAGVSQTPSNKVTEKGKYVELRCDPISGHTALYWYRQSLGQGPEFLIYFQGTGAADDSGLPNDRFFAVRPEGSVSTLKIQRTERGDSAVYLCASSSWQDGEQFFGPGTRLTVL.

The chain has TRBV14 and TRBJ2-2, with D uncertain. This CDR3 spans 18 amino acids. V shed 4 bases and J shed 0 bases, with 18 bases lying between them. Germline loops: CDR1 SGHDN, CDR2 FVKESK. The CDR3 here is CASSLGVAALTNTGELFF. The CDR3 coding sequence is TGTGCCAGCAGCCTAGGAGTAGCCGCCCTCACGAACACCGGGGAGCTGTTTTTT.

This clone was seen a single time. CDR3: CASSFFAGGPSSYNEQFF. The CDR3, as DNA: TGTGCCAGCAGTTTTTTTGCGGGAGGGCCTAGCTCCTACAATGAGCAGTTCTTC. The gene calls are TRBV27 and TRBJ2-1, with 9 bases identical to TRBD2. The CDR3 is 18 amino acids. Trimming took 3 bases from V and 0 from J; bases not matched to a gene: 9. The germline CDR1 and CDR2 sequences are MNHEY and SMNVEV (reference sequence).

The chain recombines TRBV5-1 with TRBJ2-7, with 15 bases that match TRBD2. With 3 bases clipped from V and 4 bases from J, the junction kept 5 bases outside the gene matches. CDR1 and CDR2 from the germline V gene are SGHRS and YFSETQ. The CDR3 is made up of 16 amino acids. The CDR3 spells CASSSGLAGGKYEQYF. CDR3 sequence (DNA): TGCGCCAGCAGCTCAGGACTAGCGGGAGGGAAATACGAGCAGTACTTC.

CDR3 amino acids: CASSLAGVGNTIYF. DNA of the CDR3: TGCGCCAGCAGCTTGGCCGGGGTAGGAAACACCATATATTTT. This chain joins TRBV5-1 and TRBJ1-3, with D hard to call. The CDR3 totals 14 residues. The germline CDR1 and CDR2 sequences are SGHRS and YFSETQ. The V end was cut by 0 bases, the J end by 4 bases, with 8 bases between.

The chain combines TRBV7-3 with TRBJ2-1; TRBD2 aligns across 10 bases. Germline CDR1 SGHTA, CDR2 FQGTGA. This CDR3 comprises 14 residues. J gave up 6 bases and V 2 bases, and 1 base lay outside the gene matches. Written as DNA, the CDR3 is TGTGCCAGCAGCTTAGGACTAGCGGCCAATGAGCAGTTCTTC. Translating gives CASSLGLAANEQFF.

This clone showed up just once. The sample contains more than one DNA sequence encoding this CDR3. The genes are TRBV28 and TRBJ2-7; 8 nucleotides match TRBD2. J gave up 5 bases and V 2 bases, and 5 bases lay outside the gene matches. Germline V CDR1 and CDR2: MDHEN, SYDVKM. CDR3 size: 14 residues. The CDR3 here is CASSLAGGGNEQYF. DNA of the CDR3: TGTGCCAGCAGTTTAGCGGGAGGAGGTAACGAGCAGTACTTC.

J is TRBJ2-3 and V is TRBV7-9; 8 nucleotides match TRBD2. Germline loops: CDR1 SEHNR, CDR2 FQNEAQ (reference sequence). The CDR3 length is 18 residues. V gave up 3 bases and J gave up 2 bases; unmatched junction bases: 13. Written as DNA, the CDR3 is TGTGCCAGCAGCTTTCGACCGGGACTAGAAGCCCACACAGATACGCAGTATTTT. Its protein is CASSFRPGLEAHTDTQYF.

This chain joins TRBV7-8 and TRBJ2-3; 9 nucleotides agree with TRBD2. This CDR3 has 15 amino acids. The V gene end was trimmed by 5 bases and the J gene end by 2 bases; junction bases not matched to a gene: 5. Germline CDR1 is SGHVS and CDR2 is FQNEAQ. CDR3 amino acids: CASSRAGGLTDTQYF. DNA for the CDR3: TGTGCCAGCAGCCGAGCGGGAGGCCTCACAGATACGCAGTATTTT. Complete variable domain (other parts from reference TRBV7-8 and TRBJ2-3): GAGVSQSPRYKVAKRGQDVALRCDPISGHVSLFWYQQALGQGPEFLTYFQNEAQLDKSGLPSDRFFAERPEGSVSTLKIQRTQQEDSAVYLCASSRAGGLTDTQYFGPGTRLTVL.

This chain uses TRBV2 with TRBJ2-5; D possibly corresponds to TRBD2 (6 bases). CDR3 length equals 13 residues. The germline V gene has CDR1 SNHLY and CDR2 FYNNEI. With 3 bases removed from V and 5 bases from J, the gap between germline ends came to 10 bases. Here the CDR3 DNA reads TGTGCCAGCAGTGACGCTAGCGAGGAGACCCAGTACTTC. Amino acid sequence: CASSDASEETQYF.

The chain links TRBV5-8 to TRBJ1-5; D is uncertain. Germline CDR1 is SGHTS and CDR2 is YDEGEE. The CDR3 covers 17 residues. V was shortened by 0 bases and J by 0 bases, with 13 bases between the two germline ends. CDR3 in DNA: TGTGCCAGCAGCTTGGCCCGGATGAGGGATAGCAATCAGCCCCAGCATTTT. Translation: CASSLARMRDSNQPQHF.

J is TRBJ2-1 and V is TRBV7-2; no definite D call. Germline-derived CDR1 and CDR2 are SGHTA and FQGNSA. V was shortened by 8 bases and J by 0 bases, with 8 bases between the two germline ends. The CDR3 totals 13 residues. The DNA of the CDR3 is TGTGCCAGCGCGATAAGCTCCTACAATGAGCAGTTCTTC. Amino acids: CASAISSYNEQFF.

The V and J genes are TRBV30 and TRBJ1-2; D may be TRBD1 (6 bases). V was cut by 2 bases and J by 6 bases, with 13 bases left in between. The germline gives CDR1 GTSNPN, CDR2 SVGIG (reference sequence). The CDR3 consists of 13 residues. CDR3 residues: CAWSWGTTDGYTF. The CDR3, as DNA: TGTGCCTGGAGTTGGGGGACAACCGATGGCTACACCTTC.

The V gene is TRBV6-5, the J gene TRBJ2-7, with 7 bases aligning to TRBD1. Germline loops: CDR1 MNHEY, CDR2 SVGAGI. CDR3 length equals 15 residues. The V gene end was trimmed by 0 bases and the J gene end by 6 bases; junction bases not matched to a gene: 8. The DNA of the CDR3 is TGTGCCAGCAGTTACTCGAGGGACAGAGGCGGCGAGCAGTACTTC. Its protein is CASSYSRDRGGEQYF.